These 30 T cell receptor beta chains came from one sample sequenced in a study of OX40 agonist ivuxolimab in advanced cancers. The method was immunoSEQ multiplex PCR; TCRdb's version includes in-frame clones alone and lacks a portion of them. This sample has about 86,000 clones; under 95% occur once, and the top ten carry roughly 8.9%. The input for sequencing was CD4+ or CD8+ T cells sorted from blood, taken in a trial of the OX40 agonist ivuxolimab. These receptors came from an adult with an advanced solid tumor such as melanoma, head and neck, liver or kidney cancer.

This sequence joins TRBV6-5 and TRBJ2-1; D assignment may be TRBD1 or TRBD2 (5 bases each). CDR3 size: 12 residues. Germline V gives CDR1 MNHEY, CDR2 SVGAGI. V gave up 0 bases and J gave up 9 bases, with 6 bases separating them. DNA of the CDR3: TGTGCCAGCAGTTACTCGGGGGTTGAGCAGTTCTTC. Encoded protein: CASSYSGVEQFF.

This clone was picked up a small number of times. Written as DNA, the CDR3 is TGTGCCAGACAGGGACAGTGGGTAGAGACCCAGTACTTC. Its translation: CARQGQWVETQYF. V is TRBV5-6 and J is TRBJ2-5; 7 bases map to TRBD1. The J segment lost 4 bases and the V segment lost 8 bases, leaving 8 bases of the junction unmatched. CDR3 length: 13 amino acids. The germline V gene encodes CDR1 SGHDT and CDR2 YYEEEE.

The CDR3 DNA sequence: TGTGCCAGCAGCTTGGGGGGGTTTTCCTACGAGCAGTACTTC. The encoded protein is CASSLGGFSYEQYF. The genes are TRBV11-2 and TRBJ2-7, with 7 nucleotides matching TRBD2. The CDR3 extends over 14 amino acids. CDR1 SGHAT and CDR2 FQNNGV come from the germline V gene. Trimming took 3 bases from V and 1 from J; bases not matched to a gene: 3.

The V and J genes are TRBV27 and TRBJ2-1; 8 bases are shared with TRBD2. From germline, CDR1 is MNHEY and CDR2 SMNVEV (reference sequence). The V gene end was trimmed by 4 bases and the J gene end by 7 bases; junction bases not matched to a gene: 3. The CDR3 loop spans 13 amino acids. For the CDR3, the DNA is TGTGCCAGCAGTTACGGGACTAGGAATGAGCAGTTCTTC. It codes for CASSYGTRNEQFF.

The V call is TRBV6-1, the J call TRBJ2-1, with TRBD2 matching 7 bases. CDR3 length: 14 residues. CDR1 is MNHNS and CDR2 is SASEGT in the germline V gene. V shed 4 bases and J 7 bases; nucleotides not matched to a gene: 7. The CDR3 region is CASSGGGSLNEQFF. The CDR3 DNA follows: TGTGCCAGCAGTGGAGGCGGGAGCTTGAATGAGCAGTTCTTC.

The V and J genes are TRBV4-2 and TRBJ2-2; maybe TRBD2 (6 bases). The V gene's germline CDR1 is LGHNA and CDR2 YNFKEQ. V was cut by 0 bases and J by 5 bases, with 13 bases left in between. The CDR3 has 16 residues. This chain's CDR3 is CASSQDGGILTGELFF. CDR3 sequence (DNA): TGTGCCAGCAGCCAAGATGGGGGGATCTTGACCGGGGAGCTGTTTTTT.

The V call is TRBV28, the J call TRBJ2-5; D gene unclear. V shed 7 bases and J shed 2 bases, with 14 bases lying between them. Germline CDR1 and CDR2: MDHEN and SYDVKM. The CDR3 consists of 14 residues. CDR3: CASNFQRSQETQYF. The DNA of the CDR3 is TGTGCCAGCAATTTTCAAAGGTCTCAAGAGACCCAGTACTTC.

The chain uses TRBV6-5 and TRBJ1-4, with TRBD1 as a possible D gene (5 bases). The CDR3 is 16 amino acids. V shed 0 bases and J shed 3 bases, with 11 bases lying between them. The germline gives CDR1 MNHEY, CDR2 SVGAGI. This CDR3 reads CASSYSGGSSNEKLFF. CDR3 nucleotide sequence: TGTGCCAGCAGTTACTCTGGGGGGAGCTCTAATGAAAAACTGTTTTTT.

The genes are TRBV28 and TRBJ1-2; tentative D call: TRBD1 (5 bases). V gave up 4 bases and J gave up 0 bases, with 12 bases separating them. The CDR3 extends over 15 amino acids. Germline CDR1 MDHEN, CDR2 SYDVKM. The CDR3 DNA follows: TGTGCCAGCAGTTCCCGGGGGAGAGCTAACTATGGCTACACCTTC. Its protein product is CASSSRGRANYGYTF.

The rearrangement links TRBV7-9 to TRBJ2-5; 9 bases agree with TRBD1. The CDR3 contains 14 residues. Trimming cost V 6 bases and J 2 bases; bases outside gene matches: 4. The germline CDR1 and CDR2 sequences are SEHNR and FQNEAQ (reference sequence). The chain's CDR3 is CASSTGTGQETQYF. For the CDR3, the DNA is TGTGCCAGCAGTACCGGGACAGGGCAAGAGACCCAGTACTTC.

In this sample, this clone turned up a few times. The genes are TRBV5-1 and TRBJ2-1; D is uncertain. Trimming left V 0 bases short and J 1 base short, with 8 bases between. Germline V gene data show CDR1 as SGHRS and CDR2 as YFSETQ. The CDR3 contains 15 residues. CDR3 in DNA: TGCGCCAGCAGCTTGGCCAGCGTATCCTACAATGAGCAGTTCTTC. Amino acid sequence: CASSLASVSYNEQFF.

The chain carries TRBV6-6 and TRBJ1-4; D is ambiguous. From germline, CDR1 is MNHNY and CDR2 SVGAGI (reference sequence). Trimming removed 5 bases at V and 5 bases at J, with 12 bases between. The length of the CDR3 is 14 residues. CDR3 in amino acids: CASSISGGNEKLFF. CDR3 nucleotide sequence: TGTGCCAGCAGTATTTCGGGCGGGAATGAAAAACTGTTTTTT.

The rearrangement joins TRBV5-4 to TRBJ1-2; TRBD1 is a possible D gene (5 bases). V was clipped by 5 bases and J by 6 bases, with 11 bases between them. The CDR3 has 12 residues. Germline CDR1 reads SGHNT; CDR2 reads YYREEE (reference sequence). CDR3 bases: TGTGCCAGCAGTCAGGGACTTAATGGCTACACCTTC. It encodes CASSQGLNGYTF.

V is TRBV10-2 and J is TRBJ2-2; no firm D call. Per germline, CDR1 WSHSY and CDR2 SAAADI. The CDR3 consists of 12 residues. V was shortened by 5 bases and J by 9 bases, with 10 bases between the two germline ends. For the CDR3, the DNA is TGCGCCAGCAGTTACGGTGTCAGGGAGCTGTTTTTT. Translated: CASSYGVRELFF.

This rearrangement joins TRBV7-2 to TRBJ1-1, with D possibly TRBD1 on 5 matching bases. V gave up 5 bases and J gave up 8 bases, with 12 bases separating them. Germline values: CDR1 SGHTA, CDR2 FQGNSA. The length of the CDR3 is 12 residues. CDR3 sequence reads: CASSQQVGEAFF. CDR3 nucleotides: TGTGCCAGCAGCCAACAGGTTGGGGAAGCTTTCTTT.

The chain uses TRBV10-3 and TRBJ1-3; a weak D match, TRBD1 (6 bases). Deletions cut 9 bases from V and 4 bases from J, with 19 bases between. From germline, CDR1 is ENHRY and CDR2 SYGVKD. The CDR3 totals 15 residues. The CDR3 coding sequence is TGTGCCATGGGCCCGGGGCAGGGGATCGGAAACACCATATATTTT. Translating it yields CAMGPGQGIGNTIYF.

CDR3 in amino acids: CASSLLQENEQYF. The CDR3 bases are TGTGCCAGCAGTTTATTACAGGAGAACGAGCAGTACTTC. V and J are TRBV27 and TRBJ2-7; D possibly corresponds to TRBD1 (5 bases). The CDR3 totals 13 residues. Germline CDR1 is MNHEY and CDR2 is SMNVEV (reference sequence). Trimming stripped 1 base from V and 5 bases from J, with 9 bases between.

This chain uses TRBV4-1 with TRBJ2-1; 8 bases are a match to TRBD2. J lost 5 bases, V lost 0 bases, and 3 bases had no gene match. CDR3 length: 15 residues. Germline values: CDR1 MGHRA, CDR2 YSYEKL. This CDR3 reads CASSQDPAGDNEQFF. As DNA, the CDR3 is TGCGCCAGCAGCCAAGATCCAGCGGGAGACAATGAGCAGTTCTTC.

CDR3 sequence: CASSQEDRVGEQYF. CDR3 bases: TGCGCCAGCAGCCAAGAGGACAGGGTGGGGGAGCAGTACTTC. The chain couples TRBV5-1 to TRBJ2-5, with TRBD1 identical over 8 bases. CDR1 is SGHRS and CDR2 is YFSETQ in the germline V gene. Trimming cost V 4 bases and J 11 bases; bases outside gene matches: 13. The CDR3 loop spans 14 amino acids.

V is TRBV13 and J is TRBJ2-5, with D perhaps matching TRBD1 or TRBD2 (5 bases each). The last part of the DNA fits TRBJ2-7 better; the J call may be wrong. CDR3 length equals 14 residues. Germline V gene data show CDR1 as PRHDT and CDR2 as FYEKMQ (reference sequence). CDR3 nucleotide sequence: TGTGCCAGCAGCCCCCACGGGGCAGGCTACGAGCAGTACTTC. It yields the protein CASSPHGAGYEQYF.

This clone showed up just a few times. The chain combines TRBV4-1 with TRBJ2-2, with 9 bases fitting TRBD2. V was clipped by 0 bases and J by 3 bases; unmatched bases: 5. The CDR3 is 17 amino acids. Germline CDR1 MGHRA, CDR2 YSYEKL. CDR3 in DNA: TGCGCCAGCAGCCAAGACCGACTAGCGGACTACACCGGGGAGCTGTTTTTT. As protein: CASSQDRLADYTGELFF.

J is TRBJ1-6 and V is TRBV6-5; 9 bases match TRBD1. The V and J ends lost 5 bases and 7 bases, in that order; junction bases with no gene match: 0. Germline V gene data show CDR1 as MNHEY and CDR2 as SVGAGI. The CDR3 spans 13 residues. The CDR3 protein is CASSGTGNSPLHF. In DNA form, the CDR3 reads TGTGCCAGCAGTGGGACAGGGAATTCACCCCTCCACTTT.

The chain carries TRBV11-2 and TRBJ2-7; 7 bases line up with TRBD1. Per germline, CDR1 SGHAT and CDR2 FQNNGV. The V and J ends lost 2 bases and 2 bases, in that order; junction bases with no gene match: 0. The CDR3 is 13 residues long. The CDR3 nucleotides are TGTGCCAGCAGCTTACAGGGGGCCTACGAGCAGTACTTC. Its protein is CASSLQGAYEQYF.

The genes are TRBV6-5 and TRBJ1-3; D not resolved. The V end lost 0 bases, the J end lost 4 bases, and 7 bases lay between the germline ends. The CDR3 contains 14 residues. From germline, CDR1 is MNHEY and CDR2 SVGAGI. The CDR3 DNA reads TGTGCCAGCAGTTACTCCAACTCAGGAAACACCATATATTTT. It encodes CASSYSNSGNTIYF.

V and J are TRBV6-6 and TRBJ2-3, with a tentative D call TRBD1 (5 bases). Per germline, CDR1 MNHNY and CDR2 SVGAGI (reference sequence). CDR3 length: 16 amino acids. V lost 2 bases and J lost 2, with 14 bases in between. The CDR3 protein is CASSYLSRGNTDTQYF. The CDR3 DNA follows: TGTGCCAGCAGTTACCTCTCTAGGGGAAACACAGATACGCAGTATTTT.

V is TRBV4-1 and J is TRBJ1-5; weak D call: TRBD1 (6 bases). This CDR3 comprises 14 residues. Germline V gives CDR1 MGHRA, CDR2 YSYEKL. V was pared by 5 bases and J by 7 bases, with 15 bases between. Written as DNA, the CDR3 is TGCGCCAGCAGCGGGGGCCCTTCGGTGCAGCCCCAGCATTTT. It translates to CASSGGPSVQPQHF.

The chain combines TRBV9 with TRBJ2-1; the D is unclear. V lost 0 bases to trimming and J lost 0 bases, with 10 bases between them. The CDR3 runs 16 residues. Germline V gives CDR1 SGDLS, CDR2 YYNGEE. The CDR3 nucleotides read TGTGCCAGCAGCGTAGAGAGCCTCGGCTCCTACAATGAGCAGTTCTTC. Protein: CASSVESLGSYNEQFF.

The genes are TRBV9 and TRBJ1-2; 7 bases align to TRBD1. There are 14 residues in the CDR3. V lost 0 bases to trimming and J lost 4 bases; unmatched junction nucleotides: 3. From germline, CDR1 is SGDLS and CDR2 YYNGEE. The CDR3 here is CASSVGDSFYGYTF. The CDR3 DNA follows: TGTGCCAGCAGCGTAGGGGACAGTTTCTATGGCTACACCTTC. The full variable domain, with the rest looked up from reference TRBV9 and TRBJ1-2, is DSGVTQTPKHLITATGQRVTLRCSPRSGDLSVYWYQQSLDQGLQFLIQYYNGEERAKGNILERFSAQQFPDLHSELNLSSLELGDSALYFCASSVGDSFYGYTFGSGTRLTVV.

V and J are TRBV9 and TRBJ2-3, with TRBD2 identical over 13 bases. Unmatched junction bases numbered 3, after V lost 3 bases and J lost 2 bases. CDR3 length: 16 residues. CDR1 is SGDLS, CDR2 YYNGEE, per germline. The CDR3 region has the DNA TGTGCCAGCAGCGGCGGACTAGCGGGGGTCACAGATACGCAGTATTTT. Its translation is CASSGGLAGVTDTQYF.

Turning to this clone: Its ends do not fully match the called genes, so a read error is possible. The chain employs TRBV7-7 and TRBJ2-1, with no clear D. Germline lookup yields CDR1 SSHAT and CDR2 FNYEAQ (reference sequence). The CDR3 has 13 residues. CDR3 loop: CASSLGIYNEQFF. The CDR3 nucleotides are TGTGCTAGCAGCCTTGGAATCTACAATGAGCAGTTCTTC.